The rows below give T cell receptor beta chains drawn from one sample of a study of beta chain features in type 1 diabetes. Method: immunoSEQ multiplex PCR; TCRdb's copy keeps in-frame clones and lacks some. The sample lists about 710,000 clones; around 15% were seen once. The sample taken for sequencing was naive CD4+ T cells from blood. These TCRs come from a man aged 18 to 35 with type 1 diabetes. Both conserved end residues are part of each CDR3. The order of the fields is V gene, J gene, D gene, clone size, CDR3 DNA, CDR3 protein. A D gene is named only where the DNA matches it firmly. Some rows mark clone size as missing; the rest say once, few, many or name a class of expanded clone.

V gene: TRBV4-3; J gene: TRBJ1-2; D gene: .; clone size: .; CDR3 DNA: TGCGCCAGCAGCCAAGAGTTCCCATTCTTCTATGGCTACACCTTC; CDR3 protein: CASSQEFPFFYGYTF
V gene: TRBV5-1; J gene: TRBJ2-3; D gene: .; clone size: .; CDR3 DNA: TGCGCCAGCAGCCGGCAGGAGGATACGCAGTATTTT; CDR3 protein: CASSRQEDTQYF
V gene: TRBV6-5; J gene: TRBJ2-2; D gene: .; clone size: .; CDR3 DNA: TGTGCCAGCAGTTACTCGTACCGCTACACCGGGGAGCTGTTTTTT; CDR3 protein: CASSYSYRYTGELFF
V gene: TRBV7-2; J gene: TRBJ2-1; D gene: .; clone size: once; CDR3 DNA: TGTGCCAGCAGCTTAGGAAGAGCCTCCTACAATGAGCAGTTCTTC; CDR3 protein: CASSLGRASYNEQFF
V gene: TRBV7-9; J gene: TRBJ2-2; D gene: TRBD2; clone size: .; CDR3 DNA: TGTGCCAGCACCGTGGGTCGACTAGCGGGAGAGTTGAGGACCGGGGAGCTGTTTTTT; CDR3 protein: CASTVGRLAGELRTGELFF
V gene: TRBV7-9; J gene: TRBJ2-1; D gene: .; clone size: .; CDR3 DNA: TGTGCCAGCAGCCCCAGATCAGGGGGGACTGATGGAGACAATGAGCAGTTCTTC; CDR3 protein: CASSPRSGGTDGDNEQFF
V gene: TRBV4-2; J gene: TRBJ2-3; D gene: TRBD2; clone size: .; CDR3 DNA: TGTGCCAGCAGCCAAGACTCGAAACTAGCGGGAGCCACAGATACGCAGTATTTT; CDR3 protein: CASSQDSKLAGATDTQYF
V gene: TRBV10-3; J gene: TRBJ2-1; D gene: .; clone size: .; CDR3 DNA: TGTGCCATCAGTGAGGCGAGCAGGGGACGGGAGCAGTTCTTC; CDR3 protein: CAISEASRGREQFF
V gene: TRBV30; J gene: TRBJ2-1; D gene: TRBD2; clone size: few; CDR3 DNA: TGTGCCTGGGGGGGAGGGTCCTACAATGAGCAGTTCTTC; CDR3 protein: CAWGGGSYNEQFF
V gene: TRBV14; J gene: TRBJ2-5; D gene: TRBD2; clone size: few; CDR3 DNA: TGTGCCAGCAGCCATTGGCGGGGGGGCGAAGAGACCCAGTACTTC; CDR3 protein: CASSHWRGGEETQYF
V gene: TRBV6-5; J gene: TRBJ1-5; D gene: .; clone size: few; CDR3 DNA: TGTGCCAGCAGTTACGTTGAGGGCCAGGAGCCCCAGCATTTT; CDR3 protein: CASSYVEGQEPQHF
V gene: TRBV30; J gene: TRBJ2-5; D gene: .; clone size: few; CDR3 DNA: TGTGCCTGGAGTGTACTAGGACGAGGGGAAGGAGAGACCCAGTACTTC; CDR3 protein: CAWSVLGRGEGETQYF
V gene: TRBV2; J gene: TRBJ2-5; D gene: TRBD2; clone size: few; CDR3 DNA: TGTGCCAGCAGCCCTCGGGGGGTTTACGAGACCCAGTACTTC; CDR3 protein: CASSPRGVYETQYF
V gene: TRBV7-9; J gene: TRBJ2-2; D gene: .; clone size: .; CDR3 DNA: TGTGCCAGCAGCTTAGCGGTCACCGGGGAGCTGTTTTTT; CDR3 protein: CASSLAVTGELFF
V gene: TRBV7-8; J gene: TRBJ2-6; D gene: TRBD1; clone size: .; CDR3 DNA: TGTGCCAGCAGCTTAGCTGGGACAGGGGGCTTTCCTGGGGCCAACGTCCTGACTTTC; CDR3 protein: CASSLAGTGGFPGANVLTF
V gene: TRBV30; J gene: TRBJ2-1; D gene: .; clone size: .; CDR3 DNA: TGTGCCTGGAGTTCTGGGACCAGCCCCTACAATGAGCAGTTCTTC; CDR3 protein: CAWSSGTSPYNEQFF
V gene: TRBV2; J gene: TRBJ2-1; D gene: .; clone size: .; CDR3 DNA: TGTGCCAGCAGGGCAGACTCAGATGAGCAGTTCTTC; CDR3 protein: CASRADSDEQFF
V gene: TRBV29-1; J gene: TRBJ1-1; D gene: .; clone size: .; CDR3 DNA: TGCAGCGGACGCGAGGTCTTGAACACTGAAGCTTTCTTT; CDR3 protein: CSGREVLNTEAFF
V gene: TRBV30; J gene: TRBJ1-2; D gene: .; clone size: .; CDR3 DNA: TGTGCCTGGAGTGCTTATATCGGGACCTATGGCTACACCTTC; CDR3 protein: CAWSAYIGTYGYTF
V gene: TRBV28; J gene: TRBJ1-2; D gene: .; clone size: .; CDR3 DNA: TGTGCCAGCAGCCTAAAGAGGCAGGGCGTATACTATGGCTACACCTTC; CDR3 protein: CASSLKRQGVYYGYTF
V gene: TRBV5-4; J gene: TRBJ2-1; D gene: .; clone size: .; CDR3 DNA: TGTGCCAGCGGGCCGAGTGCGGGACCGTACAATGAGCAGTTCTTC; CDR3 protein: CASGPSAGPYNEQFF
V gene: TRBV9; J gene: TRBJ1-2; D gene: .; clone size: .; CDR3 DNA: TGTGCCAGCCACCCGAACCCCAGAGACTATGGCTACACCTTC; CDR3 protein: CASHPNPRDYGYTF
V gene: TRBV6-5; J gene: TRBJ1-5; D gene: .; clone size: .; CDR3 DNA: TGTGCCAGCAGTTACAGGGAACCAATCAATCAGCCCCAGCATTTT; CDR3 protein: CASSYREPINQPQHF
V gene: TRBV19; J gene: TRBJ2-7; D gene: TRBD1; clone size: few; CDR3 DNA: TGTGCCAGTAGAGAACAGGGGAATATCTACGAGCAGTACTTC; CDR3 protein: CASREQGNIYEQYF
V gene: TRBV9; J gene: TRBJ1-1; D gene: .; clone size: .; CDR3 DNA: TGTGCCAGCAGCGTAATTCGGGAGGCTGAAGCTTTCTTT; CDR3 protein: CASSVIREAEAFF
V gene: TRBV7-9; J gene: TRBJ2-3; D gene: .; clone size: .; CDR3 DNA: TGTGCCAGCAGCCCTGGACAGAGTAGCACAGATACGCAGTATTTT; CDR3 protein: CASSPGQSSTDTQYF
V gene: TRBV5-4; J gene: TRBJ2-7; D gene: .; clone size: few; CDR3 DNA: TGTGCCAGCAGCGGCGCCCAGGGAAACGACGAGCAGTACTTC; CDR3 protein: CASSGAQGNDEQYF
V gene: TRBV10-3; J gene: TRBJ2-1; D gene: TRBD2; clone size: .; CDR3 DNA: TGTGCCCCAACCCGGGGGGGGGATGAGCAGTTCTTC; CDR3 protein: CAPTRGGDEQFF
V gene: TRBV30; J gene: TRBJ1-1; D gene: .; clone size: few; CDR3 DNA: TGTGCCTGGTCCCGGAACGAGGGCACTGAAGCTTTCTTT; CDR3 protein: CAWSRNEGTEAFF
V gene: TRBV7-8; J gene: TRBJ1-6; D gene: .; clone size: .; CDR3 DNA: TGTGCCAGCAGCTTAGAACCTTCACCCCTCCACTTT; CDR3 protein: CASSLEPSPLHF
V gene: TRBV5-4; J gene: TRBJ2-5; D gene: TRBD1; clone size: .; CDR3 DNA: TGTGCCAGCAGCTACAGGGGTAGCCAAGAGACCCAGTACTTC; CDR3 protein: CASSYRGSQETQYF
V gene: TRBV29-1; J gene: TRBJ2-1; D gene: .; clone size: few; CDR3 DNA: TGCAGCGTTAAGGGTCCCTACAATGAGCAGTTCTTC; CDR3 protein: CSVKGPYNEQFF
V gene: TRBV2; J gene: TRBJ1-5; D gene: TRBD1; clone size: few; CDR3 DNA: TGTGCCAGCAGCAATACAGGGGTGAGTCAGCCCCAGCATTTT; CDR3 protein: CASSNTGVSQPQHF
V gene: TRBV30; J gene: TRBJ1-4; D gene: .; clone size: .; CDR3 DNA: TGTGCCTTCCATAGGCGGTTTGGTGAAAAACTGTTTTTT; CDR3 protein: CAFHRRFGEKLFF
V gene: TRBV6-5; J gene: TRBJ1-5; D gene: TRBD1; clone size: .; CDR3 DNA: TGTGCCAGCAGTGGACAGGGATCGCCCCAGCATTTT; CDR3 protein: CASSGQGSPQHF
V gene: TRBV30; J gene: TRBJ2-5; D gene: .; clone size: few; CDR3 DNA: TGTGCCTGGAGTGTTGGGCTGGGGGGAGAGACCCAGTACTTC; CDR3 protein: CAWSVGLGGETQYF
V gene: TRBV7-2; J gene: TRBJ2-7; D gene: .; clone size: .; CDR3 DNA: TGTGCCAGCGCCCAGGGGGGCGATGCGGGGGAGCAGTACTTC; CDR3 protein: CASAQGGDAGEQYF
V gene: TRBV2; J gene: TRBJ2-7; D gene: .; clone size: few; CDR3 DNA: TGTGCCAGCTCGTTAAGGTTTACCACAGAGCAGTACTTC; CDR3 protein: CASSLRFTTEQYF
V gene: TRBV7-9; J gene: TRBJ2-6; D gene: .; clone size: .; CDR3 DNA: TGTGCCAGCAGCTTCCCCGTTTCCGGGGCCAACGTCCTGACTTTC; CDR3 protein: CASSFPVSGANVLTF
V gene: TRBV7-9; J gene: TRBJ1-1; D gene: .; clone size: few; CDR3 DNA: TGTGCCAGCAGCTTCCAAATGAACACTGAAGCTTTCTTT; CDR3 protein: CASSFQMNTEAFF
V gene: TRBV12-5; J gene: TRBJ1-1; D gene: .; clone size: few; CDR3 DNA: TGTGCTAGTGGCCTTGGGGCCCGGAACACTGAAGCTTTCTTT; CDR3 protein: CASGLGARNTEAFF
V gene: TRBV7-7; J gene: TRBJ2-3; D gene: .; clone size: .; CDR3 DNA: TGTGCTAGCAGCCTCTCCACGGGGGGCGTAGATACGCAGTATTTT; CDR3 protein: CASSLSTGGVDTQYF
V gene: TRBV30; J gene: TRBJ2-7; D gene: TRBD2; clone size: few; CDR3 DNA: TGTGCCTGGGCCGGCCGAGCGGGGGGCCGTGCTGAGCAGTACTTC; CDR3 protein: CAWAGRAGGRAEQYF
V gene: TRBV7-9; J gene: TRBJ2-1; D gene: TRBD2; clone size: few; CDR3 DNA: TGTGCCAGCAGCCCACTAGCGGGGGCCTTCAATGAGCAGTTCTTC; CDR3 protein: CASSPLAGAFNEQFF
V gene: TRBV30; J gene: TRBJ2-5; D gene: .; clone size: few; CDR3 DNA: TGTGCCTGGAGCCTGACGGGGTGGGACGGAGAGACCCAGTACTTC; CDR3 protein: CAWSLTGWDGETQYF
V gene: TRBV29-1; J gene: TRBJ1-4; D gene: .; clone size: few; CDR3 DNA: TGCAGCGTGTACACAGTAGCAACTAATGAAAAACTGTTTTTT; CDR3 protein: CSVYTVATNEKLFF
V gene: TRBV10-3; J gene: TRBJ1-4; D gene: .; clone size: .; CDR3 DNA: TGTGCCATCAGTGAGTCCCCCTGGTCAACTAATGAAAAACTGTTTTTT; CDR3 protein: CAISESPWSTNEKLFF